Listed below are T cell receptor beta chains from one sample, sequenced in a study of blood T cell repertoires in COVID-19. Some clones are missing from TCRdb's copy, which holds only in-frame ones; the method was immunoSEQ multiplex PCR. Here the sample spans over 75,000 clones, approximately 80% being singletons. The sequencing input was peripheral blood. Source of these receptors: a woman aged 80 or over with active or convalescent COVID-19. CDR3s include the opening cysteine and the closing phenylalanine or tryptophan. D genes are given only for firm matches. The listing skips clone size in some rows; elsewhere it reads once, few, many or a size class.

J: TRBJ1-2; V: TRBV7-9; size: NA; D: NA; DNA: TGTGCCAGCAGTCCGACACAGGTCTTACGCCTCAACTATGGCTACACCTTC; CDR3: CASSPTQVLRLNYGYTF
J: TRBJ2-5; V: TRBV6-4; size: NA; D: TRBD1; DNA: TGTGCCAGCAGTAGGGACAGGGGAGAGACCCAGTACTTC; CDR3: CASSRDRGETQYF
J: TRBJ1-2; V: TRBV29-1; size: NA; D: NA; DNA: TGCAGCGTGCGGGACCGCAACTATGGCTACACCTTC; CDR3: CSVRDRNYGYTF
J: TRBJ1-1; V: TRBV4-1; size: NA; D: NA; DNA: TGCGCCAGCAGCCAAGACAGGCCTGGGGGCCGCCGCGCTTTCTTT; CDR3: CASSQDRPGGRRAFF
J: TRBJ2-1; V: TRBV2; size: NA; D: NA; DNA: TGTGCCAGCGAAGCGGGTTACTACAATGAGCAGTTCTTC; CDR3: CASEAGYYNEQFF
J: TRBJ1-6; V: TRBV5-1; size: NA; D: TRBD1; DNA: TGCGCCAGCAGCTTGAAACAGGGGGATTCACCCCTCCACTTT; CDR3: CASSLKQGDSPLHF
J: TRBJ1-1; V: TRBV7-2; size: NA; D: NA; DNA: TGTGCCAGCAGCCAAGGAGGGAACACTGAAGCTTTCTTT; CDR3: CASSQGGNTEAFF
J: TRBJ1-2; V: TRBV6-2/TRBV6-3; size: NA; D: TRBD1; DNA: TGTGCCAGCAGTCCCGGGACAGGGTTCAATAACTATGGCTACACCTTC; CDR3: CASSPGTGFNNYGYTF
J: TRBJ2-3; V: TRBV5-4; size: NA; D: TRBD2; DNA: TGTGCCAGCAGCGCGCCTCTAGCGGGGATGGATACGCAGTATTTT; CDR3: CASSAPLAGMDTQYF
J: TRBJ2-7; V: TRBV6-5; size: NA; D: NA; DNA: TGTGCCAGCACCCCCCCGGGGGGCGACTCCTACGAGCAGTACTTC; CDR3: CASTPPGGDSYEQYF
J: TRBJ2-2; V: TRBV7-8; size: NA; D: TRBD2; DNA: TGTGCCAGCAGCTTAGCTAGCGGGGAGATCACCGGGGAGCTGTTTTTT; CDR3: CASSLASGEITGELFF
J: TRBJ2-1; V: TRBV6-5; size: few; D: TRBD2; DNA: TGTGCCAGCAAGGGGACTAGCCGTTACAATGAGCAGTTCTTC; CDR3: CASKGTSRYNEQFF
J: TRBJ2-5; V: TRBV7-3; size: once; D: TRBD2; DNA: TGTGCCAGCAGCTTTGGCGGGGGACAAGAGACCCAGTACTTC; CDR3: CASSFGGGQETQYF
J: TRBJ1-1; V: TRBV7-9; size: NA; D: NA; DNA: TGTGCCAGCAGCTTTAGCCCCGACACTGAAGCTTTCTTT; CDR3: CASSFSPDTEAFF
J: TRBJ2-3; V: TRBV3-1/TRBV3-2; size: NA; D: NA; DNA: TGTGCCAGCAGCCCCCGCACATGGAGGGGATCCACAGATACGCAGTATTTT; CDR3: CASSPRTWRGSTDTQYF
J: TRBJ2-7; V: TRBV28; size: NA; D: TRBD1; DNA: TGTGCCAGCAGTGGGACAGGGAGAATAAGCTACGAGCAGTACTTC; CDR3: CASSGTGRISYEQYF
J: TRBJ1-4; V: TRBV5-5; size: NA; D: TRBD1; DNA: TGTGCCAGCAGCTACCAGGGGGCGCAGGATGAAAAACTGTTTTTT; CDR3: CASSYQGAQDEKLFF
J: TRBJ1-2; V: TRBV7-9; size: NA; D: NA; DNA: TGTGCCAGCAGCTTAATTGAAGGGGTTGGCTACACCTTC; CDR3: CASSLIEGVGYTF
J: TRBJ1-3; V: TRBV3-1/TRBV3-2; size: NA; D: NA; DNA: TGTGCCAGCAGCCCGGTGACAGGTGGAAACACCATATATTTT; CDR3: CASSPVTGGNTIYF
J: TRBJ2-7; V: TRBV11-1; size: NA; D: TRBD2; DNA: TGTGCCAGCAGCCCTACAACGGCGGGAGGGCCTAATGAGCAGTACTTC; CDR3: CASSPTTAGGPNEQYF
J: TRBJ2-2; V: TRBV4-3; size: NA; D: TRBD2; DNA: TGCGCCAGCAGCCAAGATCTTGTGTGGGGAGGGTTCGCCGGGGAGCTGTTTTTT; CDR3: CASSQDLVWGGFAGELFF
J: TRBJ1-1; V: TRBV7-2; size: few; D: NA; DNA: TGTGCCAGCAGCTTAGTGAGATTCACTGAAGCTTTCTTT; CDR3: CASSLVRFTEAFF
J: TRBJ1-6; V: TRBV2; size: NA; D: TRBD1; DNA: TGTGCCAGCAGTGACCCGGACAGGGTAAATTCACCCCTCCACTTT; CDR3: CASSDPDRVNSPLHF
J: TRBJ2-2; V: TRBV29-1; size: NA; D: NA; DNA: TGCAGCGTTGACAGTTCGAACACCGGGGAGCTGTTTTTT; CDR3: CSVDSSNTGELFF
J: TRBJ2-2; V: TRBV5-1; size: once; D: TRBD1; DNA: TGCGCCAGCAGCGTGTCCGGGACAGGGAACACCGGGGAGCTGTTTTTT; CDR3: CASSVSGTGNTGELFF
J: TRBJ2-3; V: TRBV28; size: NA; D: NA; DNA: TGTGCCAGCAGACCGTTGGGGGCGGGGGAGTTCACAGATACGCAGTATTTT; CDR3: CASRPLGAGEFTDTQYF
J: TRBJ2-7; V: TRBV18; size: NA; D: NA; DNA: TGTGCCAGCACCCCTCGCAGTTCCTACGAGCAGTACTTC; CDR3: CASTPRSSYEQYF
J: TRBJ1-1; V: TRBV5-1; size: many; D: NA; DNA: TGCGCCAGCAGCTTGATGGCCCCGAACACTGAAGCTTTCTTT; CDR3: CASSLMAPNTEAFF
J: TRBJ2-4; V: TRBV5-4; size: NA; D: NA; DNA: TGTGCCAGCAGCCCGGGGGCCAAAAACATTCAGTACTTC; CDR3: CASSPGAKNIQYF
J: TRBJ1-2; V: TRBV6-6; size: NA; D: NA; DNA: TGTGCCAGCAGTTACGGGACACCATCTAACTATGGCTACACCTTC; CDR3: CASSYGTPSNYGYTF
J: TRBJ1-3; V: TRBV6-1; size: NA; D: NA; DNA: TGTGCCAGCAGTGAAGCCCCAATCTCCTGGGCCTCTGGAAACACCATATATTTT; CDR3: CASSEAPISWASGNTIYF
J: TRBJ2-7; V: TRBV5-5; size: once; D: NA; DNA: TGTGCCAGCAGCACAGGGGGGGAGGCCGGGCAGTACTTC; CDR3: CASSTGGEAGQYF
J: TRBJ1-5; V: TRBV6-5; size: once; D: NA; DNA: TGTGCCAGCTGGGAGCATAGCAATCAGCCCCAGCATTTT; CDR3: CASWEHSNQPQHF
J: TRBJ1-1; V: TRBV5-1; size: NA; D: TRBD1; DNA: TGCGCCAGCAGCATCCGACAGGGTGAAGACACTGAAGCTTTCTTT; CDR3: CASSIRQGEDTEAFF
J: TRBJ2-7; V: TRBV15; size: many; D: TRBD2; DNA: TGTGCCACCAGCAGAGATCCGGGGACTAGCGGGAGCGAGCAGTACTTC; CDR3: CATSRDPGTSGSEQYF
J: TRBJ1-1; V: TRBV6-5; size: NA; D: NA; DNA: TGTGCCAGCAGGACCCGGGGCACTGAAGCTTTCTTT; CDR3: CASRTRGTEAFF
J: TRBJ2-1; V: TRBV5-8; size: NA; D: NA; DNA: TGTGCCAGCAGTCCGGGGAAGGGCAGTAGGCGGGTGGATGAGCAGTTCTTC; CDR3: CASSPGKGSRRVDEQFF
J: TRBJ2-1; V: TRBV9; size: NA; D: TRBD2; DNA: TGTGCCAGCAGCGTAGCACAGCGGGAGGGAAACAATGAGCAGTTCTTC; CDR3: CASSVAQREGNNEQFF